The source of this T cell receptor beta chain is a study of blood T cell repertoires in COVID-19. The CDR3 runs 14 residues. Losses at the gene ends were 4 bases for V and 7 bases for J; bases not matched to a gene: 6. CDR1 and CDR2 from the germline V gene are LGHDT and YNNKEL (reference sequence). The table came from immunoSEQ multiplex PCR; TCRdb's copy has only in-frame clones and leaves some out. The sample has 110,000 to 150,000 clones; 65% to 80% are singletons. This receptor was identified in a woman aged 55-75 years with acute or convalescent COVID-19. The material sequenced was peripheral blood. V and J are TRBV3-1 (or the pseudogene TRBV3-2) and TRBJ2-5; 10 bases align to TRBD1. CDR3 nucleotides: TGTGCCAGCAGCCTCGGGACAGGGGCTCCGACCCAGTACTTC. Translating it yields CASSLGTGAPTQYF.